Below, 27 T cell receptor beta chains from the same sample are listed, as sequenced in a study of OX40 agonist ivuxolimab in advanced cancers. Only in-frame clones appear in the TCRdb table, and some are missing; sequencing was by immunoSEQ multiplex PCR. The sample yields 85,000 to 100,000 clones, 75% to 90% seen once. Sequenced material: CD4+ or CD8+ T cells sorted from blood, taken in a trial of the OX40 agonist ivuxolimab. Source of these receptors: an adult with an advanced solid tumor such as melanoma, head and neck, liver or kidney cancer.

The chain couples TRBV6-1 to TRBJ1-2, with D perhaps matching TRBD1 (6 bases). Germline values: CDR1 MNHNS, CDR2 SASEGT. This CDR3 comprises 14 residues. Trimming removed 6 bases at V and 8 bases at J, with 19 bases between. The CDR3 sequence is CASSRDTTQVGYTF. The CDR3 DNA reads as TGTGCCAGCAGCCGGGACACAACCCAAGTGGGCTACACCTTC.

The rearrangement uses TRBV19 and TRBJ1-2; 8 bases are a match to TRBD1. V shed 6 bases and J 3 bases; nucleotides not matched to a gene: 12. CDR1 and CDR2 from the germline V gene are LNHDA and SQIVND (reference sequence). The CDR3 contains 16 residues. The CDR3 reads CASSYRSGGAYYGYTF. The CDR3 DNA reads as TGTGCCAGTAGCTATCGATCAGGGGGCGCGTACTATGGCTACACCTTC.

This clone has only one observation. This chain joins TRBV5-1 and TRBJ2-1, with 7 bases lining up with TRBD2. Germline values: CDR1 SGHRS, CDR2 YFSETQ. This CDR3 comprises 16 residues. The V and J ends lost 0 bases and 2 bases, in that order; junction bases with no gene match: 5. The CDR3: CASSLGTGGTYNEQFF. The CDR3 DNA sequence: TGCGCCAGCAGCTTGGGGACGGGGGGAACCTACAATGAGCAGTTCTTC.

This chain joins TRBV7-2 and TRBJ2-3; no firm D call. The germline V gene encodes CDR1 SGHTA and CDR2 FQGNSA. The V gene lost 5 bases and the J gene lost 0 bases, with 6 bases spanning the gap. The CDR3 sequence is 13 residues long. The CDR3 protein is CASSHPSTDTQYF. The DNA of the CDR3 is TGTGCCAGCAGCCACCCTAGCACAGATACGCAGTATTTT.

This sequence joins TRBV2 and TRBJ2-5, with D perhaps assigned TRBD1 or TRBD2 (5 bases each). The germline V and J ends were trimmed by 3 bases and 2 bases, with 16 bases remaining between them. CDR3 length: 16 amino acids. The germline gives CDR1 SNHLY, CDR2 FYNNEI. The CDR3 here is CASSEGGGAGQETQYF. CDR3 nucleotides: TGTGCCAGCAGTGAGGGTGGGGGAGCTGGACAAGAGACCCAGTACTTC.

The J gene is TRBJ1-2, the V gene TRBV5-1; a weak D match, TRBD1 (5 bases). V was cut by 0 bases and J by 6 bases, with 15 bases left in between. CDR3 length: 15 residues. The V gene's germline CDR1 is SGHRS and CDR2 YFSETQ. In DNA form, the CDR3 reads TGCGCCAGCAGCTTGGTGGTGGGGACTGATGATGGCTACACCTTC. Its protein product is CASSLVVGTDDGYTF.

The rearrangement uses TRBV7-9 and TRBJ1-1; the match to TRBD1 covers 10 bases. The V gene's germline CDR1 is SEHNR and CDR2 FQNEAQ (reference sequence). The CDR3 is 12 amino acids. DNA of the CDR3: TGTGCGGGGCGGACAGGGGGCACTGAAGCTTTCTTT. Its protein is CAGRTGGTEAFF.

The CDR3 nucleotides read TGTGCCAGCAGCTCACGGGACAGGTACAATGAGCAGTTCTTC. Translating it yields CASSSRDRYNEQFF. This chain links TRBV9 with TRBJ2-1; 8 nucleotides line up with TRBD1. The CDR3 length is 14 residues. V lost 4 bases to trimming and J lost 4 bases; unmatched junction nucleotides: 4. CDR1 is SGDLS, CDR2 YYNGEE, per germline.

The rearrangement links TRBV6-5 to TRBJ2-7; TRBD2 aligns across 9 bases. The CDR3 is 16 amino acids. Germline trimming cut 2 bases from V and 3 bases from J; bases unmatched to any gene: 8. Germline assignment: CDR1 MNHEY and CDR2 SVGAGI. CDR3 sequence reads: CASSYVGGRASYEQYF. As DNA, the CDR3 is TGTGCCAGCAGTTACGTGGGCGGGAGGGCAAGCTACGAGCAGTACTTC.

The chain recombines TRBV9 with TRBJ1-1; a possible D gene is TRBD1 (6 bases). This CDR3 comprises 15 residues. Trimming removed 0 bases at V and 9 bases at J, with 18 bases between. From germline, CDR1 is SGDLS and CDR2 YYNGEE. The CDR3 sequence is CASSVAGGAGVKAFF. The CDR3 DNA sequence: TGTGCCAGCAGCGTAGCTGGGGGGGCAGGGGTGAAAGCTTTCTTT.

V gene TRBV5-6 combines with J gene TRBJ2-1, with D possibly TRBD2 on 6 matching bases. This CDR3 has 13 amino acids. The germline V and J ends were trimmed by 0 bases and 6 bases, with 7 bases remaining between them. Looked up from germline, CDR1 is SGHDT and CDR2 is YYEEEE. CDR3: CASSLVTSNEQFF. The DNA for the CDR3 is TGTGCCAGCAGCTTGGTGACTAGCAATGAGCAGTTCTTC.

The chain employs TRBV4-2 and TRBJ2-1; 10 nucleotides align to TRBD1. The germline CDR1 and CDR2 sequences are LGHNA and YNFKEQ. V lost 2 bases, J lost 4 bases, and 8 bases stayed unmatched. The CDR3 consists of 17 residues. Here the CDR3 DNA reads TGTGCCAGCAGCCAACTCGGGAGGGACAGGGGTTACAATGAGCAGTTCTTC. Translating it yields CASSQLGRDRGYNEQFF.

The chain recombines TRBV9 with TRBJ1-2; tentatively, D is TRBD1 (5 bases). From germline, CDR1 is SGDLS and CDR2 YYNGEE. V was cut by 3 bases and J by 7 bases, with 19 bases left in between. There are 15 residues in the CDR3. This CDR3 is CASSESRGVGSGYTF. The CDR3 region has the DNA TGTGCCAGCAGCGAGTCAAGAGGGGTGGGTAGTGGCTACACCTTC.

The gene calls are TRBV10-3 and TRBJ1-1, with 8 bases fitting TRBD1. Unmatched junction bases numbered 8, after V lost 5 bases and J lost 6 bases. Germline CDR1 is ENHRY and CDR2 is SYGVKD. The CDR3 sequence is 14 residues long. The CDR3 DNA reads as TGTGCCATCAGTTCCCCCGGACAGGGCGCTGAAGCTTTCTTT. This codes for CAISSPGQGAEAFF.

J is TRBJ2-1 and V is TRBV11-2, with TRBD1 matching 7 bases. V lost 2 bases, J lost 6 bases, and 4 bases stayed unmatched. The CDR3 contains 14 residues. The V gene's germline CDR1 is SGHAT and CDR2 FQNNGV. The CDR3 protein is CASSLSTGVNEQFF. The DNA for the CDR3 is TGTGCCAGCAGCTTATCCACAGGGGTCAATGAGCAGTTCTTC.

The chain carries TRBV5-6 and TRBJ1-4; D call uncertain. The V gene lost 4 bases and the J gene lost 15 bases, with 13 bases spanning the gap. The CDR3 consists of 11 residues. Germline V gene data show CDR1 as SGHDT and CDR2 as YYEEEE. For the CDR3, the DNA is TGTGCCAGCAGCCGTCACAGCCGTTTGTTTTTT. This codes for CASSRHSRLFF.

This chain uses TRBV14 with TRBJ2-1; 15 bases match TRBD2. Looked up from germline, CDR1 is SGHDN and CDR2 is FVKESK. V shed 2 bases and J 7 bases; nucleotides not matched to a gene: 6. The CDR3 runs 17 residues. CDR3 DNA sequence: TGTGCCAGCAGCCAAAGCCGGACTAGCGGGAGGGCGAATGAGCAGTTCTTC. Translating gives CASSQSRTSGRANEQFF.

The chain has TRBV29-1 and TRBJ2-5; maybe TRBD2 (5 bases). The CDR3 sequence is 14 residues long. Germline loops: CDR1 SQVTM, CDR2 ANQGSEA. Trimming left V 6 bases short and J 5 bases short, with 19 bases between. CDR3 residues: CSVTGPRGRETQYF. Written as DNA, the CDR3 is TGCAGCGTGACCGGGCCCCGGGGTAGGGAGACCCAGTACTTC.

Of note for this clone: Other DNA sequences in this sample translate to the same CDR3. This rearrangement joins TRBV10-3 to TRBJ2-3; D is ambiguous. The CDR3 runs 14 residues. Per germline, CDR1 ENHRY and CDR2 SYGVKD. V was trimmed by 3 bases and J by 3 bases, leaving 10 bases between them. The CDR3 DNA reads as TGTGCCATCAGTGAATCTCTAGGGACAGATACGCAGTATTTT. Translated, it gives CAISESLGTDTQYF.

The chain recombines TRBV18 with TRBJ2-1, with 7 bases identical to TRBD2. With 3 bases clipped from V and 8 bases from J, the junction kept 13 bases outside the gene matches. The CDR3 consists of 16 residues. The germline V gene encodes CDR1 KGHSH and CDR2 LQKENI. The CDR3 sequence is CASSPKSRSGRDEQFF. The CDR3 bases are TGTGCCAGCTCACCGAAAAGCAGGTCGGGGAGGGATGAGCAGTTCTTC.

This clone was found once. V usage is TRBV28 and J usage is TRBJ1-3; 7 positions match TRBD1. Germline lookup yields CDR1 MDHEN and CDR2 SYDVKM. Unmatched junction bases numbered 10, after V lost 4 bases and J lost 1 base. The CDR3 is 17 residues long. As DNA, the CDR3 is TGTGCCAGCAGTTGGACAGGAAACCTATATTCTGGAAACACCATATATTTT. Residues: CASSWTGNLYSGNTIYF.

V usage is TRBV2 and J usage is TRBJ2-3; D is unclear. Looked up from germline, CDR1 is SNHLY and CDR2 is FYNNEI. The CDR3 consists of 18 residues. V was pared by 7 bases and J by 2 bases, with 25 bases between. The CDR3 DNA follows: TGTGCCAGCACAGGCCCCAGGACCGGCGCGTGGGACACAGATACGCAGTATTTT. This translates into CASTGPRTGAWDTDTQYF.

The V call is TRBV30, the J call TRBJ1-6; 8 bases are a match to TRBD1. Germline CDR1 GTSNPN, CDR2 SVGIG (reference sequence). The CDR3 loop spans 16 amino acids. V was pared by 3 bases and J by 10 bases, with 14 bases of the junction left unmatched. The CDR3 DNA reads as TGTGCCTGGAGCGCAAAAGCCCAGGGGGCAGGATCACCCCTCCACTTT. Its translation is CAWSAKAQGAGSPLHF.

The J gene is TRBJ2-7, the V gene TRBV7-9, with TRBD2 matching over 7 bases. Germline CDR1 reads SEHNR; CDR2 reads FQNEAQ (reference sequence). J gave up 4 bases and V 3 bases, and 3 bases lay outside the gene matches. CDR3 size: 13 residues. The CDR3 is CASSLGGEYEQYF. The CDR3 coding sequence is TGTGCCAGCAGCTTGGGGGGGGAATACGAGCAGTACTTC.

This clone was seen more than once but under ten times. The chain combines TRBV5-8 with TRBJ1-1, with D perhaps matching TRBD1 (5 bases). Germline V CDR1 and CDR2: SGHTS, YDEGEE. V was clipped by 6 bases and J by 6 bases, with 12 bases between them. The CDR3 contains 12 residues. The CDR3 DNA follows: TGTGCCAGCACCCCATGGGGGGCTGAAGCTTTCTTT. Amino acid sequence: CASTPWGAEAFF.

In the case of this clone: The sample has other DNA sequences that encode this CDR3 too. The chain carries TRBV9 and TRBJ1-1; 8 positions agree with TRBD1. The germline V gene has CDR1 SGDLS and CDR2 YYNGEE. The CDR3 runs 15 residues. The V gene end was trimmed by 0 bases and the J gene end by 2 bases; junction bases not matched to a gene: 3. The CDR3 loop reads CASSVEPGGNTEAFF. The CDR3 DNA is TGTGCCAGCAGCGTAGAGCCAGGGGGCAACACTGAAGCTTTCTTT.

The chain joins TRBV5-1 to TRBJ1-3; D uncertain. The CDR3 has 14 amino acids. V gave up 3 bases and J gave up 4 bases, with 11 bases separating them. Looked up from germline, CDR1 is SGHRS and CDR2 is YFSETQ. CDR3 sequence: CASSYAGLGNTIYF. The CDR3 bases are TGCGCCAGCAGCTACGCGGGGTTGGGAAACACCATATATTTT.